The 30 T cell receptor beta chains below were found in one sample sequenced in a study of T cell changes during pregnancy in multiple sclerosis. Measured with immunoSEQ multiplex PCR; TCRdb has only the in-frame clones, and not every one. The sample lists tens of thousands of clones; roughly 92% were seen once. The source was peripheral blood, collected after pregnancy. These receptors all come from a female donor with multiple sclerosis, enrolled in a pregnancy study.

This clone occurred once. V usage is TRBV30 and J usage is TRBJ1-2, with D hard to call. V gave up 0 bases and J gave up 0 bases, with 11 bases separating them. Germline V gene data show CDR1 as GTSNPN and CDR2 as SVGIG (reference sequence). CDR3 length: 15 residues. For the CDR3, the DNA is TGTGCCTGGAGTGTATGGCGTACAGCTAACTATGGCTACACCTTC. Protein: CAWSVWRTANYGYTF.

This clone was seen once. CDR3 residues: CASSVQGLGGYTF. In nucleotides, the CDR3 is TGTGCCAGCAGTGTACAGGGCCTCGGGGGCTACACCTTC. V usage is TRBV6-1 and J usage is TRBJ1-2; possibly TRBD1 for D (6 bases). This CDR3 has 13 amino acids. Germline V gene data show CDR1 as MNHNS and CDR2 as SASEGT. V lost 4 bases and J 8 bases, leaving 14 bases between the germline ends.

V usage is TRBV15 and J usage is TRBJ2-7; 8 bases map to TRBD1. V gave up 3 bases and J gave up 2 bases; unmatched junction bases: 3. The CDR3 has 14 amino acids. Germline V gives CDR1 LNHNV, CDR2 YYDKDF (reference sequence). The CDR3 loop is CATSSTGGPYEQYF. DNA of the CDR3: TGTGCCACCAGCAGCACAGGGGGTCCCTACGAGCAGTACTTC.

This clone was seen a few times. The chain carries TRBV4-2 and TRBJ1-1; the D gene is possibly TRBD1 (6 bases). V dropped 0 bases and J dropped 0 bases, with 8 bases sitting between them. This CDR3 is 15 amino acids long. Germline V gene data show CDR1 as LGHNA and CDR2 as YNFKEQ. CDR3 nucleotides: TGTGCCAGCAGCCAAGATAGGGGGATGAACACTGAAGCTTTCTTT. Its translation is CASSQDRGMNTEAFF.

A few counts support this clone. This chain joins TRBV30 and TRBJ1-2; possibly TRBD1 for D (5 bases). CDR1 is GTSNPN, CDR2 SVGIG, per germline (reference sequence). There are 14 residues in the CDR3. With 1 base removed from V and 4 bases from J, the gap between germline ends came to 13 bases. The CDR3 region has the DNA TGTGCCTGGAGTGGACAGACCGTCATCTATGGCTACACCTTC. It yields the protein CAWSGQTVIYGYTF.

This chain joins TRBV7-2 and TRBJ2-2; TRBD2 agrees at 9 bases. The V and J ends lost 1 base and 3 bases, in that order; junction bases with no gene match: 3. Germline assignment: CDR1 SGHTA and CDR2 FQGNSA. The CDR3 runs to 16 residues. CDR3 sequence reads: CASSLVSGGDTGELFF. CDR3 DNA: TGTGCCAGCAGCTTAGTTAGCGGGGGAGACACCGGGGAGCTGTTTTTT.

The chain uses TRBV2 and TRBJ2-1, with a weak D call TRBD1 (7 bases). Looked up from germline, CDR1 is SNHLY and CDR2 is FYNNEI. This CDR3 has 12 residues. The V and J ends lost 6 bases and 10 bases respectively, with 13 bases between them. CDR3 in amino acids: CASRRQGGEQFF. CDR3 DNA: TGTGCCAGCAGAAGACAGGGAGGCGAGCAGTTCTTC.

The V gene is TRBV30, the J gene TRBJ1-2; 10 nucleotides line up with TRBD1. Germline loops: CDR1 GTSNPN, CDR2 SVGIG (reference sequence). J gave up 7 bases and V 2 bases, and 7 bases lay outside the gene matches. CDR3 length equals 14 residues. The CDR3 protein is CAWSLGQGLRGYTF. CDR3 nucleotide sequence: TGTGCCTGGAGTTTGGGACAGGGGCTACGTGGCTACACCTTC. The full variable domain, in which reference TRBV30 and TRBJ1-2 provide the parts outside the CDR3, is SQTIHQWPATLVQPVGSPLSLECTVEGTSNPNLYWYRQAAGRGLQLLFYSVGIGQISSEVPQNLSASRPQDRQFILSSKKLLLSDSGFYLCAWSLGQGLRGYTFGSGTRLTVV.

This clone was observed once. The chain carries TRBV10-2 and TRBJ2-5; 9 bases are a match to TRBD2. Germline CDR1 reads WSHSY; CDR2 reads SAAADI. V shed 7 bases, J shed 5 bases, and the junction held 14 bases outside the gene matches. The CDR3 totals 16 residues. CDR3 protein: CASTLSSGGDVETQYF. The CDR3 DNA follows: TGCGCCAGCACCCTCAGTAGCGGGGGCGACGTCGAGACCCAGTACTTC.

V is TRBV5-4 and J is TRBJ1-2, with a possible D match to TRBD1 (6 bases). The CDR3 covers 14 residues. Germline lookup yields CDR1 SGHNT and CDR2 YYREEE (reference sequence). Deletions cut 4 bases from V and 8 bases from J, with 18 bases between. CDR3 bases: TGTGCCAGCAGCGAGTTAGCGGGGGGGCTAGGCTACACCTTC. This sequence encodes CASSELAGGLGYTF.

This clone was observed once. V is TRBV11-2 and J is TRBJ2-1, with TRBD2 matching over 10 bases. Losses at the gene ends were 5 bases for V and 1 base for J; bases not matched to a gene: 2. Germline assignment: CDR1 SGHAT and CDR2 FQNNGV. The CDR3 has 15 residues. CDR3 nucleotide sequence: TGTGCCAGCAGCCCACTAGCGGGATCCTACAATGAGCAGTTCTTC. It is translated as CASSPLAGSYNEQFF.

This CDR3 reads CASSTRNQPQHF. The CDR3 DNA is TGTGCCAGTAGTACTCGCAATCAGCCCCAGCATTTT. The chain is built from TRBV19 and TRBJ1-5; D is undetermined. This CDR3 contains 12 residues. Germline assignment: CDR1 LNHDA and CDR2 SQIVND (reference sequence). V was cut by 4 bases and J by 2 bases, with 3 bases left in between. Supplemented by reference TRBV19 and TRBJ1-5, the full variable domain reads DGGITQSPKYLFRKEGQNVTLSCEQNLNHDAMYWYRQDPGQGLRLIYYSQIVNDFQKGDIAEGYSVSREKKESFPLTVTSAQKNPTAFYLCASSTRNQPQHFGDGTRLSIL.

The CDR3 sequence: CASSLGHSNTEAFF. CDR3 nucleotides: TGTGCCAGCAGCTTGGGACATTCGAACACTGAAGCTTTCTTT. The rearrangement uses TRBV5-5 and TRBJ1-1, with D unclear. V was trimmed by 0 bases and J by 1 base, leaving 7 bases between them. The germline gives CDR1 SGHKS, CDR2 YYEKEE (reference sequence). The CDR3 spans 14 residues.

V and J are TRBV6-6 and TRBJ2-7; 8 bases match TRBD2. CDR1 and CDR2 (germline): MNHNY, SVGAGI (reference sequence). The CDR3 consists of 16 residues. With V trimmed by 3 bases and J by 1 base, 8 bases remained unmatched. CDR3: CASSYQTGGLSYEQYF. CDR3 nucleotides: TGTGCCAGCAGTTATCAAACGGGGGGGCTTTCCTACGAGCAGTACTTC.

This clone was seen only once. The V call is TRBV7-8, the J call TRBJ2-5, with 8 bases lining up with TRBD2. The CDR3 is made up of 15 amino acids. The germline V gene encodes CDR1 SGHVS and CDR2 FQNEAQ. V shed 5 bases and J 3 bases; nucleotides not matched to a gene: 8. CDR3 amino acids: CASSPGTSRKETQYF. The CDR3 DNA reads as TGTGCCAGCAGCCCCGGGACTAGTCGAAAAGAGACCCAGTACTTC.

This chain uses TRBV9 with TRBJ1-2; D is possibly TRBD1 (6 bases). V was trimmed by 3 bases and J by 1 base, leaving 7 bases between them. The CDR3 spans 13 residues. Germline CDR1 and CDR2: SGDLS and YYNGEE. The CDR3 here is CASSARGNYGYTF. As DNA, the CDR3 is TGTGCCAGCAGCGCCAGGGGTAACTATGGCTACACCTTC.

V usage is TRBV11-2 and J usage is TRBJ2-5; D is unresolved. The J call may be faulty, since TRBJ2-7 better matches the DNA end. This CDR3 spans 11 amino acids. CDR1 SGHAT and CDR2 FQNNGV come from the germline V gene. The CDR3 region is CASSPSHEQYF. As DNA, the CDR3 is TGTGCCAGCTCGCCGTCGCACGAGCAGTACTTC.

This rearrangement joins TRBV9 to TRBJ1-2; 7 positions agree with TRBD1. Per the germline V gene, CDR1 is SGDLS and CDR2 is YYNGEE. The CDR3 spans 17 residues. The junction had 8 bases not matched to a gene; V was cut back by 0 bases and J by 0 bases. The CDR3 DNA reads TGTGCCAGCAGCGTAGGACCCCGGACAGGTCCTAACTATGGCTACACCTTC. Its protein product is CASSVGPRTGPNYGYTF.

The rearrangement uses TRBV7-2 and TRBJ1-4; D remains unclear. Looked up from germline, CDR1 is SGHTA and CDR2 is FQGNSA. Trimming cost V 5 bases and J 1 base, with 8 bases left between them. The CDR3 contains 14 residues. The DNA of the CDR3 is TGTGCCAGCAGCGCAACGGGAACTAATGAAAAACTGTTTTTT. Protein product: CASSATGTNEKLFF. Complete variable domain (other parts from reference TRBV7-2 and TRBJ1-4): GAGVSQSPSNKVTEKGKDVELRCDPISGHTALYWYRQSLGQGLEFLIYFQGNSAPDKSGLPSDRFSAERTGGSVSTLTIQRTQQEDSAVYLCASSATGTNEKLFFGSGTQLSVL.

This clone came up once. The chain joins TRBV10-1 to TRBJ2-7; TRBD2 matches at 13 bases. There are 17 residues in the CDR3. Germline V gene sequence: CDR1 WNHNN, CDR2 SYGVQD (reference sequence). J was trimmed by 2 bases and V by 5 bases; bases with no gene match: 9. This CDR3 reads CASSKWGLAGLTYEQYF. CDR3 in DNA: TGCGCCAGCAGTAAGTGGGGACTAGCGGGGCTTACCTACGAGCAGTACTTC.

The sample holds one count of this clone. The rearrangement uses TRBV6-6 and TRBJ1-2; perhaps TRBD1 as D (6 bases). There are 15 residues in the CDR3. V lost 4 bases and J 4 bases, leaving 16 bases between the germline ends. The V gene's germline CDR1 is MNHNY and CDR2 SVGAGI (reference sequence). The CDR3 spells CASSFRQADAYGYTF. The CDR3 region has the DNA TGTGCCAGCAGTTTTCGACAGGCGGACGCCTATGGCTACACCTTC.

The chain recombines TRBV4-1 with TRBJ2-7; TRBD1 is a possible D gene (5 bases). V was pared by 2 bases and J by 3 bases, with 14 bases between. CDR1 MGHRA and CDR2 YSYEKL come from the germline V gene. This CDR3 has 15 residues. CDR3 coding DNA: TGCGCCAGCAGCCAATTCAGGGTTCTAGGCTACGAGCAGTACTTC. Translation gives CASSQFRVLGYEQYF.

The rearrangement uses TRBV7-8 and TRBJ1-1, with D possibly being TRBD1 (5 bases). V shed 1 base and J shed 6 bases, with 12 bases lying between them. Germline V CDR1 and CDR2: SGHVS, FQNEAQ. The CDR3 totals 14 residues. CDR3 nucleotide sequence: TGTGCCAGCAGCTTAGAAGGAAGGGGCGCTGAAGCTTTCTTT. Translated, it gives CASSLEGRGAEAFF.

The genes are TRBV29-1 and TRBJ1-3; no definite D call. There are 15 residues in the CDR3. Germline V gene sequence: CDR1 SQVTM, CDR2 ANQGSEA. The V end was cut by 0 bases, the J end by 2 bases, with 11 bases between. CDR3 coding DNA: TGCAGCGTTGAAGATCCGTTTACAGCTGGAAACACCATATATTTT. It encodes CSVEDPFTAGNTIYF.

This clone showed up just once. The rearrangement uses TRBV6-1 and TRBJ1-1; TRBD1 matches at 7 bases. V dropped 5 bases and J dropped 5; count of bases not matched to a gene: 8. Germline CDR1 is MNHNS and CDR2 is SASEGT. This CDR3 region has 14 residues. The CDR3 DNA sequence: TGTGCCAGCAGTAACAGGGGCCGAGGAACTGAAGCTTTCTTT. As protein: CASSNRGRGTEAFF.

This clone qualifies as medium-sized (0.01 to 0.1%). The gene calls are TRBV2 and TRBJ1-6, with 10 bases that match TRBD1. V was pared by 5 bases and J by 10 bases, with 5 bases of the junction left unmatched. Per germline, CDR1 SNHLY and CDR2 FYNNEI. CDR3 size: 14 residues. As DNA, the CDR3 is TGTGCCAGCAGTATAGACAGGGGGCAATCACCCCTCCACTTT. Encoded protein: CASSIDRGQSPLHF. The whole variable domain, filled in from reference TRBV2 and TRBJ1-6, reads EPEVTQTPSHQVTQMGQEVILRCVPISNHLYFYWYRQILGQKVEFLVSFYNNEISEKSEIFDDQFSVERPDGSNFTLKIRSTKLEDSAMYFCASSIDRGQSPLHFGNGTRLTVT.

The CDR3 DNA sequence: TGTGCCACCAGCAGAGATGTCGGGGTCTCTGGAAACACCATATATTTT. Its translation is CATSRDVGVSGNTIYF. The rearrangement uses TRBV15 and TRBJ1-3; D gene unclear. Germline CDR1 is LNHNV and CDR2 is YYDKDF (reference sequence). The CDR3 runs 16 residues. The V end lost 0 bases, the J end lost 0 bases, and 9 bases lay between the germline ends.

This rearrangement joins TRBV4-2 to TRBJ2-1; 9 nucleotides line up with TRBD1. Germline V gene sequence: CDR1 LGHNA, CDR2 YNFKEQ. V lost 1 base to trimming and J lost 4 bases; unmatched junction nucleotides: 8. This CDR3 has 17 residues. The CDR3 loop is CASSQGPLDRGYNEQFF. The CDR3 DNA is TGTGCCAGCAGCCAAGGACCTTTGGACAGGGGTTACAATGAGCAGTTCTTC.

This clone has just one count. CDR3 sequence reads: CASSQDPRTSGGSTDTQYF. The CDR3 nucleotides are TGTGCCAGCAGCCAAGACCCCAGGACTAGCGGGGGTAGTACAGATACGCAGTATTTT. J is TRBJ2-3 and V is TRBV4-2; the match to TRBD2 covers 13 bases. CDR1 and CDR2 (germline): LGHNA, YNFKEQ. CDR3 length: 19 residues. The ends lost 0 bases at V and 3 bases at J; junction bases unmatched: 9.

V is TRBV18 and J is TRBJ2-2; TRBD2 might be the D (6 bases). CDR3 size: 17 residues. Germline assignment: CDR1 KGHSH and CDR2 LQKENI. Trimming removed 6 bases from V and 5 bases from J, with 22 bases in between. The CDR3 DNA sequence: TGTGCCAGCTCGAGCCTCCGCGGGGCAGGGAGGACCGGGGAGCTGTTTTTT. It is translated as CASSSLRGAGRTGELFF.